These T cell receptor beta chains were read from a single sample in a study of PD-1 blockade in mismatch repair-deficient tumors. Sequenced by immunoSEQ multiplex PCR; TCRdb stores in-frame clones only, minus some. The table lists 100,000 or so clones, over 75% of them singletons. The source was peripheral blood, collected 30 to 36 weeks after starting pembrolizumab. These receptors were collected from an adult with mismatch repair-deficient cancer. CDR3s include the opening cysteine and the closing phenylalanine or tryptophan. A D gene is named only where the DNA matches it firmly. Clone size appears in some rows only: once, few, many, or a class for an expanded clone.

j_call v_call d_call clone_size cdr3_aa cdr3_nt
TRBJ2-1 TRBV11-2 TRBD1 NA CASSPGTGATYNEQFF TGTGCCAGCAGCCCGGGGACAGGGGCGACTTACAATGAGCAGTTCTTC
TRBJ1-1 TRBV6-5 NA NA CASRESGLNTEAFF TGTGCCAGCAGGGAATCAGGACTGAACACTGAAGCTTTCTTT
TRBJ1-2 TRBV9 NA NA CASSVDDYGYTF TGTGCCAGCAGCGTAGACGACTATGGCTACACCTTC
TRBJ2-4 TRBV9 NA NA CASSVRGGNIQYF TGTGCCAGCAGCGTACGCGGAGGGAACATTCAGTACTTC
TRBJ1-2 TRBV6-1 NA NA CASSAGSSNYGYTF TGTGCCAGCAGTGCCGGGAGCAGTAACTATGGCTACACCTTC
TRBJ1-3 TRBV9 TRBD1 once CASSGGTGVYPGNTIYF TGTGCCAGCAGCGGTGGGACAGGGGTGTACCCTGGAAACACCATATATTTT
TRBJ2-1 TRBV4-2 TRBD1 NA CASSQAPTGGSYNEQFF TGTGCCAGCAGCCAAGCGCCCACAGGGGGCTCCTACAATGAGCAGTTCTTC
TRBJ1-1 TRBV4-1 NA NA CASSQELNTEAFF TGCGCCAGCAGCCAGGAACTGAACACTGAAGCTTTCTTT
TRBJ2-3 TRBV5-1 NA NA CASSLEGRDGTDTQYF TGCGCCAGCAGCTTGGAAGGTCGGGACGGAACAGATACGCAGTATTTT
TRBJ2-1 TRBV5-1 TRBD2 once CASTVAFSGRASYNEQFF TGCGCCAGCACAGTAGCCTTTAGCGGGAGGGCTTCCTACAATGAGCAGTTCTTC
TRBJ2-5 TRBV2 NA NA CASSFLPGETQYF TGTGCCAGCAGTTTCCTCCCAGGGGAGACCCAGTACTTC
TRBJ2-7 TRBV7-9 NA NA CASSPPLITYEQYF TGTGCCAGCAGCCCACCATTGATCACCTACGAGCAGTACTTC
TRBJ1-2 TRBV7-9 NA once CASSPTEGEWYGYTF TGTGCCAGCAGCCCCACGGAGGGGGAGTGGTATGGCTACACCTTC
TRBJ2-7 TRBV5-1 NA NA CASSLVSDDEQYF TGCGCCAGCAGCTTGGTGTCCGACGACGAGCAGTACTTC
TRBJ2-6 TRBV19 NA NA CASKGMAGANVLTF TGTGCCAGTAAAGGCATGGCTGGGGCCAACGTCCTGACTTTC
TRBJ2-1 TRBV10-3 TRBD2 few CAIAASGSSYNEQFF TGTGCCATCGCGGCTAGCGGGAGCTCCTACAATGAGCAGTTCTTC
TRBJ2-3 TRBV5-1 TRBD2 few CASSSSGRGPTDTQYF TGCGCCAGCAGCTCTAGCGGCCGAGGCCCCACAGATACGCAGTATTTT
TRBJ2-3 TRBV5-4 TRBD1 few CASRSGQGASDTQYF TGTGCCAGCAGGTCGGGACAGGGGGCTTCAGATACGCAGTATTTT
TRBJ2-3 TRBV7-9 TRBD2 NA CASSKSGTSGTTDTQYF TGTGCCAGCAGCAAGTCCGGGACTAGCGGGACCACAGATACGCAGTATTTT
TRBJ2-6 TRBV19 NA NA CASSIAVGAGANVLTF TGTGCCAGTAGTATAGCGGTAGGGGCTGGGGCCAACGTCCTGACTTTC
TRBJ1-2 TRBV27 NA NA CASSSRRGDYGYTF TGTGCCAGCAGCTCCCGCCGGGGTGACTATGGCTACACCTTC
TRBJ1-2 TRBV6-1 TRBD1 few CASRLDRGTYGYTF TGTGCCAGCAGACTGGACAGGGGGACTTATGGCTACACCTTC
TRBJ2-7 TRBV19 TRBD2 NA CASSIFGLGGEQYF TGTGCCAGTAGTATTTTTGGACTAGGAGGCGAGCAGTACTTC
TRBJ2-6 TRBV12-5 NA NA CASGLDRHPLGANVLTF TGTGCTAGTGGTCTAGACAGGCACCCTCTGGGGGCCAACGTCCTGACTTTC
TRBJ2-1 TRBV10-3 NA NA CATWDTTGGYNEQFF TGTGCCACCTGGGACACTACGGGGGGATACAATGAGCAGTTCTTC
TRBJ1-2 TRBV19 TRBD1 NA CASSPIFGTGDDYGYTF TGTGCCAGTAGTCCAATATTCGGGACAGGGGATGACTATGGCTACACCTTC
TRBJ1-2 TRBV21-1 NA NA CASVMRGGGYGYTF TGTGCCAGCGTAATGAGAGGGGGGGGATATGGCTACACCTTC
TRBJ2-1 TRBV12-5 NA few CASDHTGTKSYNEQFF TGTGCTAGTGACCATACCGGGACAAAGTCCTACAATGAGCAGTTCTTC
TRBJ2-1 TRBV5-8 TRBD2 NA CASSLALRGTSVDNEQFF TGTGCCAGCAGCTTGGCTCTACGTGGTACTAGCGTAGACAATGAGCAGTTCTTC
TRBJ2-3 TRBV7-8 NA NA CASSPTSGTVDTDTQYF TGTGCCAGCAGCCCTACTTCCGGGACCGTGGACACAGATACGCAGTATTTT
TRBJ2-5 TRBV7-6 NA NA CASSLSGAPQETQYF TGTGCCAGCAGCCTTTCGGGAGCCCCCCAAGAGACCCAGTACTTC
TRBJ2-7 TRBV30 NA NA CAWTPGGRGKGEQYF TGTGCCTGGACCCCAGGTGGCAGGGGAAAGGGGGAGCAGTACTTC